This TCR beta chain is from a study of cytomegalovirus exposure and HLA in healthy donors. The CDR3 runs to 15 residues. Germline V lookup: CDR1 LGHNT, CDR2 FRNRAP. V lost 1 base to trimming and J lost 9 bases; unmatched junction nucleotides: 11. The primer mix had 60 Vbeta and 13 Jbeta primers. Sequencing was performed with immunoSEQ multiplex PCR; in TCRdb, only in-frame clones are kept and a portion is missing. The sample has 150,000 or so clones, 70% to 80% seen once. Concerning this clone itself: The antigen is unknown.

Study results and limitations: Three CMV-associated chains proved CMV antigen-specific in vitro. One variant, a missense change in DCLRE1C, was linked in a later analysis to TCR beta V- and J-gene trimming. Most sequenced TCRs were rare (though some public TCRs occurred in many donors).

Sequencing input: PBMCs. The genes are TRBV12-5 and TRBJ1-1; 7 nucleotides match TRBD1. The sequence derives from a man aged 25-45 years in good health and CMV-seropositive. The CDR3 region is CASGLDPRGSPKAFF. In DNA form, the CDR3 reads TGTGCTAGTGGTTTGGACCCCAGGGGGAGCCCTAAAGCTTTCTTT.